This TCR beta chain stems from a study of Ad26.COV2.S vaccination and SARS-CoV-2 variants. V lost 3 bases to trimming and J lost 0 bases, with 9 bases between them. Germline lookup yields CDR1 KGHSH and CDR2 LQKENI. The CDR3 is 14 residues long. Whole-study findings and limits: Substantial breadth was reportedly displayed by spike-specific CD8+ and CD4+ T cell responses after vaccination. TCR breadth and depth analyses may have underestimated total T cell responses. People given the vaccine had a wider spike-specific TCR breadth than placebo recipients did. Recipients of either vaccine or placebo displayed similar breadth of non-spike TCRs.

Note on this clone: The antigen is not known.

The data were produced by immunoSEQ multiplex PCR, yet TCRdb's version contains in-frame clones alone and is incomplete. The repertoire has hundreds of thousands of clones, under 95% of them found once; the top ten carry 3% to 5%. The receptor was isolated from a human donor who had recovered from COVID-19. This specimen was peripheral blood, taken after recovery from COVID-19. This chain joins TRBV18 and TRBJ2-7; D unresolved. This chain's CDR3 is CASSPISSSYEQYF. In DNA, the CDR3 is TGTGCCAGCTCACCTATCAGTAGCTCCTACGAGCAGTACTTC. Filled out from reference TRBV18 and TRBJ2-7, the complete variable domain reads NAGVMQNPRHLVRRRGQEARLRCSPMKGHSHVYWYRQLPEEGLKFMVYLQKENIIDESGMPKERFSAEFPKEGPSILRIQQVVRGDSAAYFCASSPISSSYEQYFGPGTRLTVT.